Here is one T cell receptor beta chain with its context. Data came from immunoSEQ multiplex PCR; TCRdb stores just in-frame clones and leaves some out. The sample shows fewer than 200,000 clones, roughly 94% of them seen only once. The data were obtained in a study of control samples from healthy donors and cancer patients. The CDR3 consists of 17 residues. Germline values: CDR1 ENHRY, CDR2 SYGVKD. Trimming removed 3 bases from V and 6 bases from J; junction bases left unmatched: 11. The V call is TRBV10-3, the J call TRBJ2-4; TRBD2 agrees at 10 bases. The receptor comes from a man aged 55 to 70 with colorectal cancer. What was sequenced was PBMCs. CDR3 loop: CAISERLAGEPGNIQYF. CDR3 in DNA: TGTGCCATCAGTGAACGGCTAGCGGGGGAACCGGGAAACATTCAGTACTTC.